This passage covers 22 T cell receptor beta chains from one sample sequenced in a study of chemoradiotherapy in HPV16-positive cancers. Clones were sequenced by immunoSEQ multiplex PCR, and TCRdb holds only the in-frame ones, with some missing. The sample comprises under 3,000 clones, around 64% of which are singletons, and 27% rests with the top ten. Sample: tumor tissue, taken from a patient who underwent chemoradiotherapy. Receptor source: a human donor with HPV-associated anogenital cancer.

The V gene is TRBV5-1, the J gene TRBJ2-1; D not certain. Per germline, CDR1 SGHRS and CDR2 YFSETQ. The CDR3 runs 16 residues. Trimming left V 2 bases short and J 0 bases short, with 12 bases between. As DNA, the CDR3 is TGCGCCAGCAGCTTAGGTGTGGGAAACTCCTACAATGAGCAGTTCTTC. Translated: CASSLGVGNSYNEQFF.

The chain carries TRBV7-9 and TRBJ1-4; D is possibly TRBD1 (6 bases). V lost 3 bases and J lost 8, with 16 bases in between. CDR1 is SEHNR and CDR2 is FQNEAQ in the germline V gene (reference sequence). This CDR3 is 15 amino acids long. In DNA, the CDR3 is TGTGCCAGCAGCTTCACAGGGAGGGTCGGGGAAAAACTGTTTTTT. Translating it yields CASSFTGRVGEKLFF.

In its sample, this clone ranks as large. V is TRBV7-9 and J is TRBJ1-1; 7 bases are shared with TRBD1. V was pared by 10 bases and J by 1 base, with 6 bases of the junction left unmatched. Germline lookup yields CDR1 SEHNR and CDR2 FQNEAQ (reference sequence). This CDR3 has 13 amino acids. The CDR3 DNA follows: TGTGCCACCACGGGACAGAAGAACACTGAAGCTTTCTTT. Translated: CATTGQKNTEAFF.

The chain carries TRBV9 and TRBJ1-1; tentatively, D is TRBD1 (5 bases). V gave up 4 bases and J gave up 1 base, with 17 bases separating them. Germline CDR1 SGDLS, CDR2 YYNGEE. The CDR3 runs to 16 residues. CDR3 in DNA: TGTGCCAGCAGCCTCATGGAGGGGCGCGGGAACACTGAAGCTTTCTTT. Residues: CASSLMEGRGNTEAFF.

J is TRBJ1-6 and V is TRBV28, with D uncertain. The V end was cut by 8 bases, the J end by 0 bases, with 11 bases between. The CDR3 runs to 15 residues. Per the germline V gene, CDR1 is MDHEN and CDR2 is SYDVKM. CDR3 amino acids: CASGLDGSYNSPLHF. The DNA of the CDR3 is TGTGCCAGCGGACTTGACGGCTCCTATAATTCACCCCTCCACTTT.

The chain joins TRBV2 to TRBJ2-1; D could derive from TRBD1 or TRBD2 (6 bases each). Germline CDR1 is SNHLY and CDR2 is FYNNEI. This CDR3 has 12 amino acids. The ends were cut back, 6 bases at V and 9 bases at J, with 12 bases in the middle. The chain's CDR3 is CASSLGGGEQFF. As DNA, the CDR3 is TGTGCCAGCAGCTTAGGAGGGGGTGAGCAGTTCTTC.

The chain recombines TRBV11-1 with TRBJ2-5; D might be TRBD1 (6 bases). This CDR3 comprises 15 residues. The germline V gene encodes CDR1 SGHAT and CDR2 FQDESV (reference sequence). V was cut by 1 base and J by 1 base, with 10 bases left in between. The CDR3 sequence is CASSLGGQPQETQYF. The CDR3 nucleotides read TGTGCCAGCAGCTTAGGAGGACAGCCCCAAGAGACCCAGTACTTC.

The chain links TRBV9 to TRBJ2-6; TRBD1 matches 8 bases. The V gene end was trimmed by 1 base and the J gene end by 3 bases; junction bases not matched to a gene: 9. Germline V gene sequence: CDR1 SGDLS, CDR2 YYNGEE. This CDR3 is 18 amino acids long. This CDR3 is CASSVTGTGAGGANVLTF. CDR3 bases: TGTGCCAGCAGCGTAACCGGGACAGGTGCGGGTGGGGCCAACGTCCTGACTTTC.

This clone was counted only a few times. The rearrangement joins TRBV10-2 to TRBJ1-2, with D possibly TRBD1 on 5 matching bases. The CDR3 spans 14 residues. Germline lookup yields CDR1 WSHSY and CDR2 SAAADI. V dropped 6 bases and J dropped 2 bases, with 13 bases sitting between them. The CDR3 sequence: CASRRGTPNYGYTF. The CDR3 DNA sequence: TGCGCCAGCAGGCGGGGGACTCCAAACTATGGCTACACCTTC.

The chain carries TRBV5-5 and TRBJ2-7; possible D gene TRBD2, 6 bases. The CDR3 is 15 amino acids. CDR1 is SGHKS, CDR2 YYEKEE, per germline (reference sequence). V lost 0 bases to trimming and J lost 3 bases, with 13 bases between them. For the CDR3, the DNA is TGTGCCAGCAGCTTGGGAGCAGGGACTCTCTACGAGCAGTACGTC. It specifies CASSLGAGTLYEQYV.

This rearrangement joins TRBV6-5 to TRBJ2-7; D could derive from TRBD1 or TRBD2 (6 bases each). Germline V gene sequence: CDR1 MNHEY, CDR2 SVGAGI. Trimming shortened V by 0 bases and J by 6 bases, and 9 bases separated the two germline ends. The CDR3 is 13 amino acids. The chain's CDR3 is CASSYSWGAEQYF. CDR3 sequence (DNA): TGTGCCAGCAGTTACTCCTGGGGGGCCGAGCAGTACTTC.

The table lists this clone with a few counts. The chain combines TRBV4-2 with TRBJ2-7, with D tentatively TRBD1 (5 bases). Germline-derived CDR1 and CDR2 are LGHNA and YNFKEQ. CDR3 length equals 14 residues. V lost 4 bases to trimming and J lost 2 bases, with 12 bases between them. CDR3 coding DNA: TGTGCCAGCAGCCCTGACCTAGGGGCCTACGAGCAGTACTTC. Its protein product is CASSPDLGAYEQYF.

The rearrangement uses TRBV25-1 and TRBJ1-2; perhaps TRBD1 as D (6 bases). The CDR3 has 14 amino acids. Trimming shortened V by 6 bases and J by 6 bases, and 17 bases separated the two germline ends. Germline CDR1 is MGHDK and CDR2 is SYGVNS. CDR3 in amino acids: CASSQDHRADGYTF. The DNA for the CDR3 is TGTGCCAGCAGCCAAGATCACAGGGCGGATGGCTACACCTTC.

This chain joins TRBV4-3 and TRBJ2-1; possibly TRBD2 for D (5 bases). The CDR3 sequence is 16 residues long. CDR1 and CDR2 (germline): LGHNA, YSLEER. V was cut by 0 bases and J by 9 bases, with 18 bases left in between. The CDR3 protein is CASSQDWAYVGSEQFF. In nucleotides, the CDR3 is TGCGCCAGCAGCCAAGATTGGGCCTACGTAGGGAGTGAGCAGTTCTTC.

The rearrangement links TRBV6-6 to TRBJ1-2, with 7 bases identical to TRBD1. The CDR3 runs 15 residues. The J segment lost 4 bases and the V segment lost 2 bases, leaving 7 bases of the junction unmatched. Looked up from germline, CDR1 is MNHNY and CDR2 is SVGAGI (reference sequence). The CDR3 protein is CASSYITGVGYGYTF. In DNA, the CDR3 is TGTGCCAGCAGTTACATAACAGGGGTGGGCTATGGCTACACCTTC.

V is TRBV29-1 and J is TRBJ1-1; no definite D call. This CDR3 comprises 12 residues. The V end was cut by 6 bases, the J end by 6 bases, with 14 bases between. In germline, CDR1 is SQVTM, CDR2 ANQGSEA. CDR3 sequence (DNA): TGCAGCGTCGGAAGGGATCAACCTGAAGCTTTCTTT. Translated: CSVGRDQPEAFF.

This clone was detected only a few times. The junction does not match germline at one end; this may be a read error. V usage is TRBV10-3 and J usage is TRBJ2-7; D gene ambiguous. CDR3 length: 11 amino acids. Germline-derived CDR1 and CDR2 are ENHRY and SYGVKD. In DNA form, the CDR3 reads TGCACCTCGGGTTCGGCCTACGAGCAGTACTTC. Translating it yields CTSGSAYEQYF.

The CDR3 here is CASTRNERTEAFF. DNA of the CDR3: TGTGCCAGCACCCGTAACGAGCGAACTGAAGCTTTCTTT. V usage is TRBV2 and J usage is TRBJ1-1; D is undetermined. CDR3 size: 13 residues. Germline V lookup: CDR1 SNHLY, CDR2 FYNNEI. Between the trimmed V and J ends, which lost 7 bases and 5 bases, there was a span of 14 bases.

V is TRBV7-8 and J is TRBJ2-4; D gene unclear. The CDR3 totals 14 residues. With 1 base removed from V and 10 bases from J, the gap between germline ends came to 14 bases. Germline V CDR1 and CDR2: SGHVS, FQNEAQ. This CDR3 is CASSLEPNTLIQYF. As DNA, the CDR3 is TGTGCCAGCAGCTTAGAACCGAATACCCTTATTCAGTACTTC.

The chain has TRBV5-4 and TRBJ2-4, with a tentative D call TRBD1 (6 bases). Looked up from germline, CDR1 is SGHNT and CDR2 is YYREEE (reference sequence). Trimming took off 4 bases at V and 5 bases at J, with 13 bases between the two ends. The CDR3 sequence is 14 residues long. The CDR3 region has the DNA TGTGCCAGCAGCCTTTCAGGGGCACAAAACATTCAGTACTTC. Translated: CASSLSGAQNIQYF.

The V and J genes are TRBV4-1 and TRBJ2-7; tentatively, D is TRBD1 (5 bases). V lost 4 bases to trimming and J lost 4 bases, with 17 bases between them. CDR3 size: 15 residues. The V gene's germline CDR1 is MGHRA and CDR2 YSYEKL. CDR3 DNA sequence: TGCGCCAGCAGCCCCCAAAGGGGCGACCCTTACGAGCAGTACGTC. Protein sequence: CASSPQRGDPYEQYV.

This chain connects TRBV12-5 to TRBJ1-3, with 7 positions matching TRBD1. V was clipped by 1 base and J by 0 bases; unmatched bases: 21. This CDR3 has 22 residues. CDR1 LGHNT and CDR2 FRNRAP come from the germline V gene. The CDR3 region is CASGLARGQQGPPRGSGNTIYF. The CDR3 DNA sequence: TGTGCTAGTGGTTTGGCGAGGGGCCAACAGGGGCCACCGCGAGGCTCTGGAAACACCATATATTTT.